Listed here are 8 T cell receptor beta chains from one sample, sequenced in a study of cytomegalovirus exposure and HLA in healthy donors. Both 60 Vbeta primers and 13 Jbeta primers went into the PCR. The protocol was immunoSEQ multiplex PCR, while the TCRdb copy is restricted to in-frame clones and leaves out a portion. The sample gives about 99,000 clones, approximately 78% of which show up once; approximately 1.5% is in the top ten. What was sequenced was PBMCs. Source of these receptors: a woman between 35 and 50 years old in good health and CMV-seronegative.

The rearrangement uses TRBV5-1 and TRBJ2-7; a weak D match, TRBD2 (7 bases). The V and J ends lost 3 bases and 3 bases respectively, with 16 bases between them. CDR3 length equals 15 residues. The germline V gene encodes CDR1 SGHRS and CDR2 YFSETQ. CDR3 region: CASSSGGRGGYEQYF. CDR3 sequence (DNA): TGCGCCAGCAGCTCGGGGGGCAGGGGAGGCTACGAGCAGTACTTC.

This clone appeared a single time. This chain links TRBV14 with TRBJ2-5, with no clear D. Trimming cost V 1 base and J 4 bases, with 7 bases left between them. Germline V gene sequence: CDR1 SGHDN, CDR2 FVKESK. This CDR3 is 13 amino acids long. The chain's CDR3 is CASSQGTGETQYF. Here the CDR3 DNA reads TGTGCCAGCAGCCAAGGAACCGGAGAGACCCAGTACTTC.

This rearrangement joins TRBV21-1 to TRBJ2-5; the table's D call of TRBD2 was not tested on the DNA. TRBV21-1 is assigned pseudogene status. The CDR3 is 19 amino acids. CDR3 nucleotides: TGTGCCAGCAGCAAAGGGGTGATAGCGGGAGGGGATGGGCAAGAGACCCAGTACTTC. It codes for CASSKGVIAGGDGQETQYF.

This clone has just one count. CDR3 nucleotides: TGTGCCAGCTCACCGAGTTTAAGCACTGAAGCTTTCTTT. Residues: CASSPSLSTEAFF. The V gene is TRBV18, the J gene TRBJ1-1; no clear D gene. The CDR3 spans 13 residues. The germline gives CDR1 KGHSH, CDR2 LQKENI. Trimming stripped 3 bases from V and 4 bases from J, with 9 bases between.

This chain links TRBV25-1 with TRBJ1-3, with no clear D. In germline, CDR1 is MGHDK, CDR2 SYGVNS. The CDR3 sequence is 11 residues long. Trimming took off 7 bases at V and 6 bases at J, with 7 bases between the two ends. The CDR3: CASTPKNTIYF. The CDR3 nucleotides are TGTGCCAGCACGCCTAAAAACACCATATATTTT. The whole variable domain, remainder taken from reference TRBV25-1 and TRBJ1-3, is EADIYQTPRYLVIGTGKKITLECSQTMGHDKMYWYQQDPGMELHLIHYSYGVNSTEKGDLSSESTVSRIRTEHFPLTLESARPSHTSQYLCASTPKNTIYFGEGSWLTVV.

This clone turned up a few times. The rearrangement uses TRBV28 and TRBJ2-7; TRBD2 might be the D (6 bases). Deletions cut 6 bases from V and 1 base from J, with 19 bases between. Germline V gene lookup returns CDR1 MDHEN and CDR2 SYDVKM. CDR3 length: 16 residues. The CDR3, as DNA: TGTGCCAGCAGCCCCCCGCCTCCTAGCGTTTCCTACGAGCAGTACTTC. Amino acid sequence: CASSPPPPSVSYEQYF. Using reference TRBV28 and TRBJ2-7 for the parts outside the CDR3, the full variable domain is DVKVTQSSRYLVKRTGEKVFLECVQDMDHENMFWYRQDPGLGLRLIYFSYDVKMKEKGDIPEGYSVSREKKERFSLILESASTNQTSMYLCASSPPPPSVSYEQYFGPGTRLTVT.

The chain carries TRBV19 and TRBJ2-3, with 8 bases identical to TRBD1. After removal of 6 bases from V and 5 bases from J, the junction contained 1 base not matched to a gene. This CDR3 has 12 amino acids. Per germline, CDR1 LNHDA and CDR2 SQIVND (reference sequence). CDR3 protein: CASRTGEDTQYF. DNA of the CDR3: TGTGCCAGTAGGACAGGGGAAGATACGCAGTATTTT.

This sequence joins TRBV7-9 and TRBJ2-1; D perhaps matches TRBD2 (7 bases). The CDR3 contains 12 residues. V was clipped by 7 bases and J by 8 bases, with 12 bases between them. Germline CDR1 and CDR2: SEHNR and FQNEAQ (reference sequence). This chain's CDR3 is CASTWGGHEQFF. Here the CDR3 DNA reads TGTGCCAGCACCTGGGGGGGCCATGAGCAGTTCTTC.